This T cell receptor beta chain comes out of a study of CXCR3-negative and CXCR3-positive naive CD8 T cells. Findings and caveats of the study: The study found CXCR3 expression partially decreased after cryopreservation and ran most assays on fresh PBMCs. TRBV-TRBJ usage matched between naive CXCR3-negative and CXCR3-positive cells but not between memory cells.

Triplicates of 300,000 or so cells were sorted from each CD8+ T cell subset. By phenotype, naive CD8+ T cells were CD45RO-CCR7+CD27+CD95-. Note on this clonotype: Its antigen is still unknown.

The TRB cDNA libraries were prepared by 5' RACE with UMI labels. TCRdb reanalyzed the 5' RACE reads and collapses them to one entry per CDR3 protein, without DNA. The table gives some 8,000 distinct CDR3 sequences; the top ten clones make up 2% to 3% of it. The germline CDR1 and CDR2 sequences are MNHEY and SMNVEV (reference sequence). The CDR3 is 14 residues long. This chain joins TRBV27 and TRBJ1-1; TCRdb outputs TRBD1, but without DNA this stays unchecked. This sequence was found in a human donor in good health. Some clones in this sample may be carry-over from other donors' samples. Sequencing was done on a sample of naive CXCR3- CD8+ T cells from blood. Subset denoted: CD45RO-CCR7+CD27+CD95- naive CD8+ T cells lacking CXCR3 (TNR3-). The CDR3 sequence is CASSFGGMNTEAFF.